These 2 T cell receptor beta chains share one sample of origin, sequenced in a study of blood T cell repertoires in COVID-19. Sequenced by immunoSEQ multiplex PCR; TCRdb stores in-frame clones only, minus some. The sample yields around 160,000 clones, around 86% seen once. Sequencing used peripheral blood. These receptors originate from a man in his late teens or twenties with acute or convalescent COVID-19.

The V and J genes are TRBV2 and TRBJ1-4; no clear D. Germline V gene data show CDR1 as SNHLY and CDR2 as FYNNEI. This CDR3 has 14 amino acids. The V and J ends lost 7 bases and 0 bases respectively, with 9 bases between them. The CDR3 loop is CASNSFATNEKLFF. Written as DNA, the CDR3 is TGTGCCAGCAACTCCTTTGCAACTAATGAAAAACTGTTTTTT.

V gene TRBV19 combines with J gene TRBJ2-3, with TRBD1 as a possible D gene (5 bases). From germline, CDR1 is LNHDA and CDR2 SQIVND (reference sequence). CDR3 length equals 15 residues. V was shortened by 3 bases and J by 2 bases, with 12 bases between the two germline ends. The CDR3 coding sequence is TGTGCCAGTAGTATGGTAGGCAGGGTCACAGATACGCAGTATTTT. Its translation is CASSMVGRVTDTQYF.